Sequencing of this T cell receptor (beta chain) was carried out in a study of T cell responses to AZD1222 COVID-19 vaccine. V dropped 5 bases and J dropped 2; count of bases not matched to a gene: 9. The CDR3 length is 16 residues. The germline V gene has CDR1 SGHAT and CDR2 FQNNGV. Worth noting for this clone: The antigen remains undetermined.

Only in-frame clones appear in the TCRdb table, and some are missing; sequencing was by immunoSEQ multiplex PCR. Among some 92,000 clones listed, approximately 89% were seen once. Study-level results: Most donors were white British, females outnumbered males, and clonal diversity was possibly underestimated.

The rearrangement links TRBV11-2 to TRBJ1-3; 7 bases map to TRBD1. The specimen was peripheral blood, collected on day 0 of MenACWY control vaccination. This TCR was sampled from an adult in good health. CDR3 region: CASSPDGQATGNTIYF. CDR3 nucleotides: TGTGCCAGCAGCCCCGATGGACAGGCGACTGGAAACACCATATATTTT.